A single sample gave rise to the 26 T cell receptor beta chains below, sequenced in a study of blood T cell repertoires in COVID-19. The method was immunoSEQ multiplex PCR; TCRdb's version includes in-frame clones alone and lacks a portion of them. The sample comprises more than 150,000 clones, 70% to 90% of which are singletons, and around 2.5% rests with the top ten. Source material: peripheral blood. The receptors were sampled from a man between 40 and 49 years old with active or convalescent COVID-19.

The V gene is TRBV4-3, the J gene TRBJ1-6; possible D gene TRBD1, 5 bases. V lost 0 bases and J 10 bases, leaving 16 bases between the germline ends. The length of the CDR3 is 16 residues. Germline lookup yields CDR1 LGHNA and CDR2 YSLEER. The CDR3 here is CASSQDIMGRGSPLHF. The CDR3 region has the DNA TGCGCCAGCAGCCAAGATATAATGGGTAGGGGCTCACCCCTCCACTTT.

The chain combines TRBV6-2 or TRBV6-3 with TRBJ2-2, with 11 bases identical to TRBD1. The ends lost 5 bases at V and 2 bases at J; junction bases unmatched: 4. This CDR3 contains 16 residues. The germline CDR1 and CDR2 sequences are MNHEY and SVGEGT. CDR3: CASSGGTGGNTGELFF. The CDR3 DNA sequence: TGTGCCAGCAGTGGGGGGACAGGGGGAAACACCGGGGAGCTGTTTTTT.

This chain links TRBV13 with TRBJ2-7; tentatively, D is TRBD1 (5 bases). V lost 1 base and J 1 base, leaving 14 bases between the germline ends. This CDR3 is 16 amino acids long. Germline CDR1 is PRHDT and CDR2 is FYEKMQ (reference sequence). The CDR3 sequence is CASSLEHRTRSYEQYF. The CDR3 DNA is TGTGCCAGCAGCTTAGAACACAGGACCCGATCCTACGAGCAGTACTTC.

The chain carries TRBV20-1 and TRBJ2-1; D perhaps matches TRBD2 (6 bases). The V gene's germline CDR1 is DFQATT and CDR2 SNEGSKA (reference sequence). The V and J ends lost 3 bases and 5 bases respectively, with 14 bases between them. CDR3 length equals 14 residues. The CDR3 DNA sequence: TGCAGTGCTAGTCGGAGGGAATTTAACAATGAGCAGTTCTTC. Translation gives CSASRREFNNEQFF.

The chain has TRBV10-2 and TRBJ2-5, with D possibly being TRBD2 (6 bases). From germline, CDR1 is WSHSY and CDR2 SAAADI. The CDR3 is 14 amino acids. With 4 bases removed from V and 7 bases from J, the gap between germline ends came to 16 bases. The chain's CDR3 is CASSGTTTPGTQYF. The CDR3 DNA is TGCGCCAGCAGTGGGACTACTACCCCAGGGACCCAGTACTTC.

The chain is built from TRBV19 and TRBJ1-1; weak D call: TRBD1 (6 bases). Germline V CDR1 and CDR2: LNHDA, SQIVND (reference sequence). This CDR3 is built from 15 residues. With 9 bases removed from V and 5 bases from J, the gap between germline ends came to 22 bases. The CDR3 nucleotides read TGTGCCAGCAACGACAGGCCTCAGCAGGGGACTGAAGCTTTCTTT. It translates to CASNDRPQQGTEAFF.

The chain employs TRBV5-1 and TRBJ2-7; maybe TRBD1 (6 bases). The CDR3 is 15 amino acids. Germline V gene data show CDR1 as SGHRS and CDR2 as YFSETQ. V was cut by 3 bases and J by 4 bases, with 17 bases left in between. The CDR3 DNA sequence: TGCGCCAGCAGCTCCGGCCCTTCAGGGGCTTACGAGCAGTACTTC. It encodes CASSSGPSGAYEQYF.

The CDR3 loop reads CASSSLGGNQPQHF. The DNA for the CDR3 is TGTGCCAGCAGCTCCCTCGGAGGCAATCAGCCCCAGCATTTT. This chain uses TRBV3-1 (or the pseudogene TRBV3-2) with TRBJ1-5; no definite D call. The germline V gene has CDR1 LGHDT and CDR2 YNNKEL (reference sequence). With 5 bases removed from V and 2 bases from J, the gap between germline ends came to 10 bases. This CDR3 has 14 residues.

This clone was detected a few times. The CDR3 reads CASRFGLAGDRGETQYF. The DNA of the CDR3 is TGTGCCAGCAGATTTGGACTAGCGGGGGACCGGGGGGAGACCCAGTACTTC. The gene calls are TRBV28 and TRBJ2-5, with 13 bases aligning to TRBD2. V lost 6 bases, J lost 5 bases, and 12 bases stayed unmatched. The germline CDR1 and CDR2 sequences are MDHEN and SYDVKM. The CDR3 contains 17 residues. Filled out from reference TRBV28 and TRBJ2-5, the complete variable domain reads DVKVTQSSRYLVKRTGEKVFLECVQDMDHENMFWYRQDPGLGLRLIYFSYDVKMKEKGDIPEGYSVSREKKERFSLILESASTNQTSMYLCASRFGLAGDRGETQYFGPGTRLLVL.

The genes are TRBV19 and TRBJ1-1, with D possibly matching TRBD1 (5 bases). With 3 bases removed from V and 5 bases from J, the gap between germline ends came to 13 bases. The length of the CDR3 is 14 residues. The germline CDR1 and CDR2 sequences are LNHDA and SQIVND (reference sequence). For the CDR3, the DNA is TGTGCCAGTAGTATTTCCAGGGCGGGGACTGAAGCTTTCTTT. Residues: CASSISRAGTEAFF.

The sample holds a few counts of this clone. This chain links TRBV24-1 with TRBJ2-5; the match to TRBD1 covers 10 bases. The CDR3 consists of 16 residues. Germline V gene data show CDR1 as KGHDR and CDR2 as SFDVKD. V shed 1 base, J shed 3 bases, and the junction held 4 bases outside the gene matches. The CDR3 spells CATSDLGTGVEETQYF. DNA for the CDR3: TGTGCCACCAGTGATTTAGGGACAGGGGTCGAAGAGACCCAGTACTTC.

The CDR3, as DNA: TGCGCCAGCAGCTTGGTTGGACAGCCCAACACTGAAGCTTTCTTT. This sequence encodes CASSLVGQPNTEAFF. The V call is TRBV5-1, the J call TRBJ1-1, with D possibly being TRBD1 (6 bases). This CDR3 spans 15 amino acids. Trimming stripped 0 bases from V and 2 bases from J, with 11 bases between. Looked up from germline, CDR1 is SGHRS and CDR2 is YFSETQ. Based on the CDR3 plus reference TRBV5-1 and TRBJ1-1, the full variable domain is KAGVTQTPRYLIKTRGQQVTLSCSPISGHRSVSWYQQTPGQGLQFLFEYFSETQRNKGNFPGRFSGRQFSNSRSEMNVSTLELGDSALYLCASSLVGQPNTEAFFGQGTRLTVV.

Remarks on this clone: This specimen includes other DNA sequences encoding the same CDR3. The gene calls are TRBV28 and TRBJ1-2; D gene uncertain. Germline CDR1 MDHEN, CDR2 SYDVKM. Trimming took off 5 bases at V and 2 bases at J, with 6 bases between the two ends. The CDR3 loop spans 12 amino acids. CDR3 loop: CASSLLNYGYTF. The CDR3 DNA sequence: TGTGCCAGCAGTCTACTAAACTATGGCTACACCTTC.

CDR3: CASSIGPRDTQYF. In DNA, the CDR3 is TGTGCCAGTAGTATAGGACCCAGGGATACGCAGTATTTT. This chain connects TRBV19 to TRBJ2-3; D not resolved. Trimming stripped 1 base from V and 6 bases from J, with 8 bases between. The CDR3 spans 13 residues. Germline CDR1 and CDR2: LNHDA and SQIVND (reference sequence). The variable domain in full, completed from reference TRBV19 and TRBJ2-3, reads DGGITQSPKYLFRKEGQNVTLSCEQNLNHDAMYWYRQDPGQGLRLIYYSQIVNDFQKGDIAEGYSVSREKKESFPLTVTSAQKNPTAFYLCASSIGPRDTQYFGPGTRLTVL.

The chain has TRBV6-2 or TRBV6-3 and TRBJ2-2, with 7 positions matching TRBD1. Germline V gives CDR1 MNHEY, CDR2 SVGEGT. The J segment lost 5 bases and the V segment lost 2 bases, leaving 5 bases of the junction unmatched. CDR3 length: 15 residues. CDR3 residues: CASSYGGQITGELFF. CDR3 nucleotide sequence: TGTGCCAGCAGTTACGGGGGACAGATAACCGGGGAGCTGTTTTTT.

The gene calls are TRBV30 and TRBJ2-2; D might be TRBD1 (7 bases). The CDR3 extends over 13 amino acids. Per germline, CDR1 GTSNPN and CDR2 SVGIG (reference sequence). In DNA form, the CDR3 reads TGTGCGTGGTCCAGGGGGGTGGCCGGGGAGCTGTTTTTT. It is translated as CAWSRGVAGELFF.

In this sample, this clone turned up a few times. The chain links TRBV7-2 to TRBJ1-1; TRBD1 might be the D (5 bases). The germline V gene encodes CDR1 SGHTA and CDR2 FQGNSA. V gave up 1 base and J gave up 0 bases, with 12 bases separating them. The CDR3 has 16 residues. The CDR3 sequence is CASSLGVWGMNTEAFF. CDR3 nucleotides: TGTGCCAGCAGCTTAGGAGTCTGGGGCATGAACACTGAAGCTTTCTTT.

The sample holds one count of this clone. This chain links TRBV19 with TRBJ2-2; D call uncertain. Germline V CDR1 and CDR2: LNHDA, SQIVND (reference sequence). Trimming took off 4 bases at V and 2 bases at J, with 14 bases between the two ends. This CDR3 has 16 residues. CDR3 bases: TGTGCCAGTAGTACAAACACCCCTTACAACACCGGGGAGCTGTTTTTT. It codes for CASSTNTPYNTGELFF.

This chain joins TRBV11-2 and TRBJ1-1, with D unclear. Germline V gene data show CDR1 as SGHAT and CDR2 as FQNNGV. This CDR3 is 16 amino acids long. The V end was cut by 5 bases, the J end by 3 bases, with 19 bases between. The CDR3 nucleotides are TGTGCCAGCAGCCTCTTAGGCGTAGCCGGGGACACTGAAGCTTTCTTT. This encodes CASSLLGVAGDTEAFF. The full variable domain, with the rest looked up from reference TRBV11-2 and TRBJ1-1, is EAGVAQSPRYKIIEKRQSVAFWCNPISGHATLYWYQQILGQGPKLLIQFQNNGVVDDSQLPKDRFSAERLKGVDSTLKIQPAKLEDSAVYLCASSLLGVAGDTEAFFGQGTRLTVV.

The CDR3 loop is CAWRNGAAFF. The CDR3 nucleotides are TGTGCCTGGAGAAACGGAGCGGCTTTCTTT. This chain uses TRBV30 with TRBJ1-1; D remains unclear. The germline V gene encodes CDR1 GTSNPN and CDR2 SVGIG (reference sequence). The CDR3 is 10 residues long. Trimming cost V 3 bases and J 11 bases, with 10 bases left between them.

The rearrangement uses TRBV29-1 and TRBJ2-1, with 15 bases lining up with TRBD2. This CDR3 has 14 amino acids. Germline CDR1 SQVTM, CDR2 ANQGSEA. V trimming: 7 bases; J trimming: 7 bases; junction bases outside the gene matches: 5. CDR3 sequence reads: CSAAGTSGGNEQFF. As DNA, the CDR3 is TGCAGCGCCGCCGGGACTAGCGGGGGGAATGAGCAGTTCTTC.

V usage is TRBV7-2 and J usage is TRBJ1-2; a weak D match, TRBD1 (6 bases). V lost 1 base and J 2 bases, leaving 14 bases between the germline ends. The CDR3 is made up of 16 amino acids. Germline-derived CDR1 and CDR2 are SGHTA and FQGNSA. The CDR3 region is CASSLGGQGQNYGYTF. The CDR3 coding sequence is TGTGCCAGCAGCTTAGGGGGGCAGGGGCAGAACTATGGCTACACCTTC.

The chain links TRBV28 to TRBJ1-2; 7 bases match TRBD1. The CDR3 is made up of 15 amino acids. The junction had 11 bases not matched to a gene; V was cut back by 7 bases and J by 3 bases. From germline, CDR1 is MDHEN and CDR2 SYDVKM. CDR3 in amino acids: CASIPPGQFHYGYTF. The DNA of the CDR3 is TGTGCCAGCATCCCACCGGGACAGTTCCACTATGGCTACACCTTC.

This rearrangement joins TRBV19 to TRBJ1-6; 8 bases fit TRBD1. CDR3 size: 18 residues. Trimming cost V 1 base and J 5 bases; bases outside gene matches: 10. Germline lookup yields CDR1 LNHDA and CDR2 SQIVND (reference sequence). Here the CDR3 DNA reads TGTGCCAGTAGTATAGCAATGAGGAGGGGACAGGATAATTCACCCCTCCACTTT. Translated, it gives CASSIAMRRGQDNSPLHF.

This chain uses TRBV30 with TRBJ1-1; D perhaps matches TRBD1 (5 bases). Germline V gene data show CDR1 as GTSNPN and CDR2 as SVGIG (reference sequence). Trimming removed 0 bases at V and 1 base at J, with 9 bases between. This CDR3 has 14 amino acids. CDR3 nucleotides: TGTGCCTGGAGTGTAGGTGACAGGAACACTGAAGCTTTCTTT. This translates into CAWSVGDRNTEAFF.

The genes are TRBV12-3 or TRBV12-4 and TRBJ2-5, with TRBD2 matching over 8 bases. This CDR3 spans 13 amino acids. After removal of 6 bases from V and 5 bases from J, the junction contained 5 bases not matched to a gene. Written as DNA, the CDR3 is TGTGCCAGCAGGGAGCGGGGGTCGGAGACCCAGTACTTC. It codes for CASRERGSETQYF.